The next 21 T cell receptor beta chains were all read from a single sample in a study of shared clonotypes between healthy human individuals. Only in-frame clones appear in the TCRdb table, and some are missing; sequencing was by immunoSEQ multiplex PCR. The table includes about 2,200,000 clones, 90% to 95% detected once. The naive CD8 fraction comprised CD45RO-negative cells positively selected for CCR7 and excluded terminally differentiated effector memory CD45RA+ cells. The sample taken for sequencing was naive CD8+ T cells from PBMCs. The receptors come from a man between 18 and 35 years old in good health. Some clones in this sample may be carry-over from other donors' samples.

This chain connects TRBV9 to TRBJ2-7; D tentatively reads TRBD1 or TRBD2 (5 bases each). Germline assignment: CDR1 SGDLS and CDR2 YYNGEE. The CDR3 length is 17 residues. V lost 0 bases to trimming and J lost 0 bases, with 16 bases between them. Here the CDR3 reads CASSVARDGSSSYEQYF. CDR3 DNA sequence: TGTGCCAGCAGCGTAGCAAGGGACGGTTCTAGCTCCTACGAGCAGTACTTC.

This clone was counted a single time. The rearrangement uses TRBV28 and TRBJ2-7, with 7 bases aligning to TRBD2. The CDR3 runs to 15 residues. Trimming cost V 2 bases and J 0 bases; bases outside gene matches: 4. Germline V gives CDR1 MDHEN, CDR2 SYDVKM. The CDR3: CASSLVWTSSYEQYF. DNA of the CDR3: TGTGCCAGCAGTTTAGTGTGGACTAGCTCCTACGAGCAGTACTTC.

The chain links TRBV7-9 to TRBJ1-2; D is possibly TRBD1 (5 bases). V was shortened by 7 bases and J by 4 bases, with 10 bases between the two germline ends. There are 12 residues in the CDR3. The germline V gene has CDR1 SEHNR and CDR2 FQNEAQ (reference sequence). DNA of the CDR3: TGTGCCAGCAAACAGGTTTCCTATGGCTACACCTTC. Encoded protein: CASKQVSYGYTF.

Concerning this clone: This sample includes further DNA sequences coding for the same CDR3. V is TRBV9 and J is TRBJ2-7, with D possibly TRBD1 on 5 matching bases. The V and J ends lost 0 bases and 0 bases respectively, with 10 bases between them. Germline CDR1 and CDR2: SGDLS and YYNGEE. This CDR3 spans 15 amino acids. CDR3: CASSVGGESSYEQYF. The DNA for the CDR3 is TGTGCCAGCAGCGTAGGGGGCGAGAGCTCCTACGAGCAGTACTTC.

CDR3 sequence (DNA): TGTGCCAGCAGTTTAGAGGGGCAGGCCTCCTACGAGCAGTACTTC. Translation: CASSLEGQASYEQYF. V and J are TRBV27 and TRBJ2-7, with D perhaps TRBD1 or TRBD2 (5 bases each). This CDR3 is built from 15 residues. Germline-derived CDR1 and CDR2 are MNHEY and SMNVEV (reference sequence). Trimming took 2 bases from V and 0 from J, leaving 11 bases between them.

This chain connects TRBV5-1 to TRBJ2-1, with TRBD2 matching 12 bases. Germline-derived CDR1 and CDR2 are SGHRS and YFSETQ. The ends lost 2 bases at V and 4 bases at J; junction bases unmatched: 7. The length of the CDR3 is 17 residues. The CDR3 region has the DNA TGCGCCAGCAGCTTTGCGGGACTAGCGGGCGTATACAATGAGCAGTTCTTC. Its protein is CASSFAGLAGVYNEQFF.

A word on this clone: The same CDR3 can be traced to other DNA sequences in this sample. The chain joins TRBV19 to TRBJ2-7; 7 bases fit TRBD1. CDR3 length: 13 residues. J lost 2 bases, V lost 5 bases, and 3 bases had no gene match. The germline V gene encodes CDR1 LNHDA and CDR2 SQIVND (reference sequence). The CDR3 DNA reads TGTGCCAGTAGTCCCGGGACAGCCTACGAGCAGTACTTC. Amino acid sequence: CASSPGTAYEQYF.

The rearrangement joins TRBV19 to TRBJ1-2, with 7 positions matching TRBD1. V gave up 8 bases and J gave up 7 bases; unmatched junction bases: 10. This CDR3 contains 13 residues. The V gene's germline CDR1 is LNHDA and CDR2 SQIVND (reference sequence). For the CDR3, the DNA is TGTGCCAGTCTCGACAGGGAAGGAGGTGGCTACACCTTC. Encoded protein: CASLDREGGGYTF.

The chain is built from TRBV27 and TRBJ2-7; D is uncertain. The CDR3 extends over 14 amino acids. The germline V and J ends were trimmed by 1 base and 0 bases, with 7 bases remaining between them. Germline V gene sequence: CDR1 MNHEY, CDR2 SMNVEV (reference sequence). CDR3 amino acids: CASSLFSRSYEQYF. The CDR3 bases are TGTGCCAGCAGTTTATTTAGTCGCTCCTACGAGCAGTACTTC.

This clone has a single count. V usage is TRBV9 and J usage is TRBJ2-5; D is unresolved. The CDR3 sequence is 13 residues long. Germline-derived CDR1 and CDR2 are SGDLS and YYNGEE. Between the trimmed V and J ends, which lost 3 bases and 4 bases, there was a span of 10 bases. The CDR3 coding sequence is TGTGCCAGCAGCGGCAGCGAGATAGAGACCCAGTACTTC. As protein: CASSGSEIETQYF.

This chain connects TRBV28 to TRBJ2-5; 9 nucleotides line up with TRBD1. The germline V gene has CDR1 MDHEN and CDR2 SYDVKM. Losses at the gene ends were 2 bases for V and 4 bases for J; bases not matched to a gene: 5. The CDR3 consists of 15 residues. The CDR3 here is CASSLGTGTGETQYF. DNA for the CDR3: TGTGCCAGCAGTTTAGGGACAGGGACTGGAGAGACCCAGTACTTC.

The V call is TRBV4-1, the J call TRBJ1-1; D gene uncertain. Germline loops: CDR1 MGHRA, CDR2 YSYEKL. Deletions cut 0 bases from V and 5 bases from J, with 10 bases between. The CDR3 is 14 residues long. Written as DNA, the CDR3 is TGCGCCAGCAGCCAAGAGGAGGGAAGGACTGAAGCTTTCTTT. Protein: CASSQEEGRTEAFF.

The chain recombines TRBV19 with TRBJ2-7; either TRBD1 or TRBD2 may fit D (5 bases each). The CDR3 length is 15 residues. V gave up 7 bases and J gave up 0 bases, with 16 bases separating them. The germline V gene has CDR1 LNHDA and CDR2 SQIVND (reference sequence). The CDR3 region is CASTEGVGSSYEQYF. The CDR3 nucleotides are TGTGCCAGTACCGAAGGGGTGGGGAGCTCCTACGAGCAGTACTTC. Full variable domain (outside the CDR3, taken from reference TRBV19 and TRBJ2-7): DGGITQSPKYLFRKEGQNVTLSCEQNLNHDAMYWYRQDPGQGLRLIYYSQIVNDFQKGDIAEGYSVSREKKESFPLTVTSAQKNPTAFYLCASTEGVGSSYEQYFGPGTRLTVT.

The chain employs TRBV6-1 and TRBJ2-7, with no clear D. Germline V gene lookup returns CDR1 MNHNS and CDR2 SASEGT. The CDR3 runs to 13 residues. Trimming removed 7 bases at V and 3 bases at J, with 13 bases between. The CDR3, as DNA: TGTGCCAGCACCGCAATGTCGGGCTACGAGCAGTACTTC. As protein: CASTAMSGYEQYF.

A remark on this clone: Other DNA sequences in the sample encode the same CDR3. This sequence joins TRBV30 and TRBJ2-7; maybe TRBD1 (5 bases). V lost 0 bases and J 6 bases, leaving 12 bases between the germline ends. Germline CDR1 reads GTSNPN; CDR2 reads SVGIG (reference sequence). The CDR3 extends over 13 amino acids. The CDR3 DNA is TGTGCCTGGAGTGTTGTAGGGGCTGGCGAGCAGTACTTC. It codes for CAWSVVGAGEQYF.

This chain links TRBV27 with TRBJ2-1, with D perhaps given as TRBD1 or TRBD2 (6 bases each). The V end was cut by 1 base, the J end by 4 bases, with 14 bases between. This CDR3 comprises 16 residues. Looked up from germline, CDR1 is MNHEY and CDR2 is SMNVEV (reference sequence). The CDR3 protein is CASSLLYGGPYNEQFF. CDR3 DNA sequence: TGTGCCAGCAGTTTATTGTACGGGGGCCCATACAATGAGCAGTTCTTC.

V usage is TRBV6-1 and J usage is TRBJ2-7; 7 nucleotides line up with TRBD2. Per the germline V gene, CDR1 is MNHNS and CDR2 is SASEGT. CDR3 size: 15 residues. V lost 2 bases to trimming and J lost 0 bases; unmatched junction nucleotides: 4. The CDR3 region has the DNA TGTGCCAGCAGTGAATCGGGGGGTTACTCCTACGAGCAGTACTTC. Protein sequence: CASSESGGYSYEQYF.

CDR3 sequence: CASSSGLAGRYNEQFF. The CDR3 coding sequence is TGTGCCAGCAGCTCCGGACTAGCGGGGCGATACAATGAGCAGTTCTTC. V and J are TRBV5-6 and TRBJ2-1; 12 bases line up with TRBD2. Germline-derived CDR1 and CDR2 are SGHDT and YYEEEE. V shed 3 bases, J shed 4 bases, and the junction held 5 bases outside the gene matches. This CDR3 has 16 residues.

The rearrangement uses TRBV6-4 and TRBJ2-1; the D is unclear. There are 16 residues in the CDR3. Germline V lookup: CDR1 MRHNA, CDR2 SNTAGT. Trimming stripped 0 bases from V and 0 bases from J, with 9 bases between. Here the CDR3 DNA reads TGTGCCAGCAGTGACTCTTTCGGGCCCTCCTACAATGAGCAGTTCTTC. Translating it yields CASSDSFGPSYNEQFF.

The chain employs TRBV5-1 and TRBJ1-1; TRBD1 matches 11 bases. Unmatched junction bases numbered 1, after V lost 3 bases and J lost 3 bases. Germline V gene lookup returns CDR1 SGHRS and CDR2 YFSETQ. The CDR3 totals 14 residues. The CDR3 DNA is TGCGCCAGCAGCTGGACAGGGGGCGACACTGAAGCTTTCTTT. It is translated as CASSWTGGDTEAFF.

The chain is built from TRBV16 and TRBJ2-3; D is uncertain. The germline V gene encodes CDR1 KGHSY and CDR2 FQNENV. The CDR3 has 13 amino acids. Between the trimmed V and J ends, which lost 2 bases and 3 bases, there was a span of 6 bases. The DNA for the CDR3 is TGTGCCAGCAGCCAAGGGTCAACAGATACGCAGTATTTT. This sequence encodes CASSQGSTDTQYF.